The 30 T cell receptor beta chains below come from one sample, sequenced in a study of shared clonotypes between healthy human individuals. Sequencing was performed with immunoSEQ multiplex PCR; in TCRdb, only in-frame clones are kept and a portion is missing. In the table there are over a million clones, 75% to 80% of which are singletons. Sequenced input: memory CD4+ T cells from PBMCs. Documented subset: CD45RA-negative fraction. These receptors were taken from a man aged 18 to 35 in good health. Some clones in this sample may be carry-over from other donors' samples.

The rearrangement uses TRBV4-2 and TRBJ2-2; tentatively, D is TRBD1 or TRBD2 (5 bases each). The germline V gene encodes CDR1 LGHNA and CDR2 YNFKEQ. The V end was cut by 8 bases, the J end by 0 bases, with 13 bases between. The CDR3 has 15 amino acids. CDR3: CASGWGTSNTGELFF. For the CDR3, the DNA is TGTGCCAGCGGCTGGGGGACCTCGAACACCGGGGAGCTGTTTTTT.

The chain carries TRBV5-1 and TRBJ1-2; perhaps TRBD1 as D (6 bases). Germline CDR1 SGHRS, CDR2 YFSETQ. The CDR3 is 12 residues long. Trimming pared 6 bases from V and 3 bases from J, leaving 9 bases between. The CDR3 nucleotides read TGCGCCAGCAAGGAGGGGGACTATGGCTACACCTTC. Encoded protein: CASKEGDYGYTF.

The chain recombines TRBV2 with TRBJ1-1; D is perhaps TRBD1 (5 bases). V was clipped by 8 bases and J by 0 bases, with 13 bases between them. The CDR3 runs 14 residues. Germline lookup yields CDR1 SNHLY and CDR2 FYNNEI. The CDR3 is CASGAAVMNTEAFF. CDR3 in DNA: TGTGCCAGCGGGGCAGCAGTAATGAACACTGAAGCTTTCTTT.

The rearrangement joins TRBV6-5 to TRBJ1-5; perhaps TRBD1 as D (5 bases). Germline V gene lookup returns CDR1 MNHEY and CDR2 SVGAGI. V gave up 8 bases and J gave up 1 base, with 15 bases separating them. The CDR3 spans 15 residues. The chain's CDR3 is CASRLSQGSNQPQHF. The CDR3 nucleotides are TGTGCCAGCCGACTTTCTCAGGGCAGCAATCAGCCCCAGCATTTT.

This clone has a single count. This chain links TRBV5-6 with TRBJ1-3; 7 nucleotides match TRBD1. The CDR3 is made up of 17 amino acids. With 0 bases clipped from V and 0 bases from J, the junction kept 6 bases outside the gene matches. The V gene's germline CDR1 is SGHDT and CDR2 YYEEEE. The CDR3 here is CASSLAPGTDSGNTIYF. CDR3 coding DNA: TGTGCCAGCAGCTTGGCACCCGGGACAGACTCTGGAAACACCATATATTTT.

This clone was counted between two and nine times. The rearrangement uses TRBV6-1 and TRBJ2-2; the D is unclear. V shed 1 base and J shed 3 bases, with 9 bases lying between them. Germline values: CDR1 MNHNS, CDR2 SASEGT. This CDR3 has 15 amino acids. CDR3 sequence reads: CASSEEEGYTGELFF. The CDR3 DNA reads as TGTGCCAGCAGTGAAGAAGAAGGATACACCGGGGAGCTGTTTTTT.

This clone was observed a handful of times. The chain is built from TRBV28 and TRBJ2-1; 12 bases fit TRBD2. Germline V gives CDR1 MDHEN, CDR2 SYDVKM. The CDR3 sequence is 20 residues long. V was pared by 4 bases and J by 4 bases, with 17 bases of the junction left unmatched. CDR3 DNA: TGTGCCAGCAGTTCCCCCGCGACTAGCGGGAGCCTAAGGTTGTACAATGAGCAGTTCTTC. This codes for CASSSPATSGSLRLYNEQFF. The variable domain in full, completed from reference TRBV28 and TRBJ2-1, reads DVKVTQSSRYLVKRTGEKVFLECVQDMDHENMFWYRQDPGLGLRLIYFSYDVKMKEKGDIPEGYSVSREKKERFSLILESASTNQTSMYLCASSSPATSGSLRLYNEQFFGPGTRLTVL.

Points on this clone: At one of its ends the junction is not consistent with the germline gene, which may arise from a read error. The genes are TRBV10-2 and TRBJ1-4; tentative D call: TRBD1 (6 bases). The V gene's germline CDR1 is WSHSY and CDR2 SAAADI. CDR3 size: 13 residues. The chain's CDR3 is CASSEQGGEKLFF. The DNA of the CDR3 is TGCGCCAGTAGTGAACAGGGAGGGGAAAAACTGTTTTTT.

The chain is built from TRBV11-2 and TRBJ1-5; D gene ambiguous. V lost 5 bases, J lost 0 bases, and 5 bases lay in between. Per germline, CDR1 SGHAT and CDR2 FQNNGV. CDR3 size: 13 residues. The CDR3 sequence: CASSLISNQPQHF. DNA of the CDR3: TGTGCCAGCAGCCTAATTAGCAATCAGCCCCAGCATTTT.

A note on this clone: The identical CDR3 is also encoded by other nucleotide sequences in the sample. This sequence joins TRBV2 and TRBJ2-5, with TRBD2 matching 11 bases. The V gene's germline CDR1 is SNHLY and CDR2 FYNNEI. The CDR3 has 15 amino acids. V was pared by 6 bases and J by 2 bases, with 5 bases of the junction left unmatched. CDR3 DNA sequence: TGTGCCAGCAGGGCCGGGACTAGCGGACAAGAGACCCAGTACTTC. Its protein product is CASRAGTSGQETQYF.

By sample fraction, this clone is medium-sized. The V and J genes are TRBV19 and TRBJ2-7, with 7 positions matching TRBD2. The germline CDR1 and CDR2 sequences are LNHDA and SQIVND (reference sequence). CDR3 size: 14 residues. The V and J ends lost 1 base and 5 bases, in that order; junction bases with no gene match: 5. The CDR3 sequence is CASSIGRGSHEQYF. CDR3 nucleotide sequence: TGTGCCAGTAGTATAGGGCGGGGGTCCCACGAGCAGTACTTC.

V is TRBV5-4 and J is TRBJ2-3; unclear D gene. Germline V gene sequence: CDR1 SGHNT, CDR2 YYREEE (reference sequence). The CDR3 loop spans 15 amino acids. Between the trimmed V and J ends, which lost 1 base and 2 bases, there was a span of 11 bases. The CDR3 nucleotides are TGTGCCAGCAGCTTGCCCCCAGGTGACACAGATACGCAGTATTTT. Translating gives CASSLPPGDTDTQYF.

V usage is TRBV7-6 and J usage is TRBJ2-1; D may be TRBD2 (7 bases). Germline V lookup: CDR1 SGHVS, CDR2 FNYEAQ. The CDR3 has 17 amino acids. Trimming took off 5 bases at V and 7 bases at J, with 24 bases between the two ends. Here the CDR3 DNA reads TGTGCCAGCAGCCCCCTCGGAGGAGGGGGGGCGGGGAATGAGCAGTTCTTC. It codes for CASSPLGGGGAGNEQFF. Supplemented by reference TRBV7-6 and TRBJ2-1, the full variable domain reads GAGVSQSPRYKVTKRGQDVALRCDPISGHVSLYWYRQALGQGPEFLTYFNYEAQQDKSGLPNDRFSAERPEGSISTLTIQRTEQRDSAMYRCASSPLGGGGAGNEQFFGPGTRLTVL.

The CDR3 bases are TGTGCCAGCAGTTTATTTGGACTCGGGACTAGCGGGTGGACCGGGGAGCTGTTTTTT. Its translation is CASSLFGLGTSGWTGELFF. The V and J genes are TRBV27 and TRBJ2-2, with TRBD2 matching over 12 bases. The CDR3 totals 19 residues. V trimming: 1 base; J trimming: 5 bases; junction bases outside the gene matches: 11. The V gene's germline CDR1 is MNHEY and CDR2 SMNVEV (reference sequence).

The chain is built from TRBV28 and TRBJ1-1; no firm D call. The length of the CDR3 is 14 residues. CDR1 is MDHEN, CDR2 SYDVKM, per germline. The ends were cut back, 2 bases at V and 2 bases at J, with 9 bases in the middle. The CDR3 loop reads CASSLRNLNTEAFF. DNA of the CDR3: TGTGCCAGCAGTTTAAGGAACTTAAACACTGAAGCTTTCTTT.

In regard to this clone: The same CDR3 arises from other DNA sequences in this sample as well. The J gene is TRBJ2-1, the V gene TRBV2, with D perhaps TRBD2 (6 bases). Trimming removed 4 bases from V and 4 bases from J, with 8 bases in between. The CDR3 runs to 13 residues. CDR1 is SNHLY and CDR2 is FYNNEI in the germline V gene. This CDR3 is CASSGDSYNEQFF. DNA of the CDR3: TGTGCCAGCAGTGGGGACTCTTACAATGAGCAGTTCTTC.

The chain has TRBV6-5 and TRBJ2-1, with D tentatively TRBD1 (5 bases). The CDR3 extends over 14 amino acids. Germline V gene lookup returns CDR1 MNHEY and CDR2 SVGAGI. V was cut by 6 bases and J by 2 bases, with 11 bases left in between. The CDR3 sequence is CASRYRQTYNEQFF. In nucleotides, the CDR3 is TGTGCCAGCAGATACAGACAGACCTACAATGAGCAGTTCTTC.

V gene TRBV29-1 combines with J gene TRBJ1-1, with D unresolved. The CDR3 sequence is 14 residues long. Germline V gene data show CDR1 as SQVTM and CDR2 as ANQGSEA. The V and J ends lost 7 bases and 2 bases respectively, with 17 bases between them. This CDR3 reads CSGQTRPSNTEAFF. In nucleotides, the CDR3 is TGCAGCGGTCAGACTAGACCTAGTAACACTGAAGCTTTCTTT.

This sequence joins TRBV5-3 and TRBJ1-5; unclear D gene. TRBV5-3 is assigned to the ORF class and has an uncertain function. The CDR3 consists of 15 residues. V was shortened by 3 bases and J by 0 bases, with 10 bases between the two germline ends. As DNA, the CDR3 is TGTGCCAGAAGCTATGCAGTTTATAGCAATCAGCCCCAGCATTTT. The encoded protein is CARSYAVYSNQPQHF.

The rearrangement uses TRBV9 and TRBJ2-1; 8 bases are a match to TRBD2. In germline, CDR1 is SGDLS, CDR2 YYNGEE. This CDR3 has 16 residues. V dropped 0 bases and J dropped 10; count of bases not matched to a gene: 12. DNA of the CDR3: TGTGCCAGCAGCGTAGCGCCAGCGGGAGCGATGGGGGAGCAGTTCTTC. Protein sequence: CASSVAPAGAMGEQFF.

The V call is TRBV5-1, the J call TRBJ2-1; D is possibly TRBD2 (6 bases). There are 17 residues in the CDR3. The germline V gene has CDR1 SGHRS and CDR2 YFSETQ. V gave up 1 base and J gave up 3 bases, with 17 bases separating them. The CDR3: CASSLMALAGSYNEQFF. The CDR3 DNA is TGCGCCAGCAGCTTGATGGCATTGGCGGGAAGCTACAATGAGCAGTTCTTC.

The rearrangement joins TRBV11-2 to TRBJ1-1; D unclear. This CDR3 has 19 residues. Germline V gene data show CDR1 as SGHAT and CDR2 as FQNNGV. V gave up 2 bases and J gave up 0 bases, with 22 bases separating them. CDR3 nucleotide sequence: TGTGCCAGCAGCTTATTGGCCCCTATTAGTTATGCGATGAACACTGAAGCTTTCTTT. Translation: CASSLLAPISYAMNTEAFF.

This chain connects TRBV7-9 to TRBJ1-2; maybe TRBD1 (6 bases). CDR1 and CDR2 (germline): SEHNR, FQNEAQ (reference sequence). Deletions cut 5 bases from V and 7 bases from J, with 17 bases between. This CDR3 spans 14 amino acids. This CDR3 is CASSQTGGRIGYTF. Here the CDR3 DNA reads TGTGCCAGCAGCCAGACGGGGGGGCGCATTGGCTACACCTTC.

The V and J genes are TRBV4-2 and TRBJ2-1; D is undetermined. Looked up from germline, CDR1 is LGHNA and CDR2 is YNFKEQ. V dropped 0 bases and J dropped 0 bases, with 9 bases sitting between them. The CDR3 loop spans 16 amino acids. CDR3 bases: TGTGCCAGCAGCCAAGAATTAGCTAACTCCTACAATGAGCAGTTCTTC. Protein: CASSQELANSYNEQFF.

The V gene is TRBV7-2, the J gene TRBJ2-1, with a weak D call TRBD1 (6 bases). Germline V lookup: CDR1 SGHTA, CDR2 FQGNSA. The ends were cut back, 1 base at V and 6 bases at J, with 10 bases in the middle. The CDR3 contains 14 residues. This CDR3 is CASSLETGFNEQFF. In nucleotides, the CDR3 is TGTGCCAGCAGCTTAGAAACAGGGTTCAATGAGCAGTTCTTC. The full variable domain, completed using reference TRBV7-2 and TRBJ2-1, is GAGVSQSPSNKVTEKGKDVELRCDPISGHTALYWYRQSLGQGLEFLIYFQGNSAPDKSGLPSDRFSAERTGGSVSTLTIQRTQQEDSAVYLCASSLETGFNEQFFGPGTRLTVL.

V gene TRBV28 combines with J gene TRBJ2-7, with 11 bases identical to TRBD2. There are 15 residues in the CDR3. Germline CDR1 and CDR2: MDHEN and SYDVKM. V trimming: 2 bases; J trimming: 6 bases; junction bases outside the gene matches: 6. The DNA of the CDR3 is TGTGCCAGCAGTTTAACTAGCGGGAGTAGGGGCGAGCAGTACTTC. This codes for CASSLTSGSRGEQYF. Supplemented by reference TRBV28 and TRBJ2-7, the full variable domain reads DVKVTQSSRYLVKRTGEKVFLECVQDMDHENMFWYRQDPGLGLRLIYFSYDVKMKEKGDIPEGYSVSREKKERFSLILESASTNQTSMYLCASSLTSGSRGEQYFGPGTRLTVT.

The V gene is TRBV27, the J gene TRBJ2-7; D unresolved. CDR3 length: 13 amino acids. With 9 bases removed from V and 5 bases from J, the gap between germline ends came to 17 bases. The V gene's germline CDR1 is MNHEY and CDR2 SMNVEV (reference sequence). CDR3 residues: CARLIGSVNEQYF. The CDR3 DNA reads TGTGCCAGGTTAATAGGGTCCGTCAACGAGCAGTACTTC.

This clone was recorded a few times. The gene calls are TRBV28 and TRBJ1-5; D is uncertain. The germline gives CDR1 MDHEN, CDR2 SYDVKM. With 6 bases removed from V and 3 bases from J, the gap between germline ends came to 12 bases. The CDR3 consists of 14 residues. For the CDR3, the DNA is TGTGCCAGCAGGCGGTCCATCCTCAATCAGCCCCAGCATTTT. Protein product: CASRRSILNQPQHF.

The CDR3 loop reads CASSNVLGNTEAFF. CDR3 nucleotides: TGCGCCAGCAGCAACGTTTTGGGGAACACTGAAGCTTTCTTT. The chain carries TRBV5-1 and TRBJ1-1; the D is unclear. V dropped 4 bases and J dropped 1 base, with 11 bases sitting between them. This CDR3 contains 14 residues. Per the germline V gene, CDR1 is SGHRS and CDR2 is YFSETQ.

The chain is built from TRBV28 and TRBJ2-3; 10 bases fit TRBD1. Germline CDR1 reads MDHEN; CDR2 reads SYDVKM. V shed 4 bases and J 2 bases; nucleotides not matched to a gene: 18. This CDR3 has 20 residues. Here the CDR3 reads CASSSPGTGVASGLTDTQYF. The CDR3 region has the DNA TGTGCCAGCAGTTCACCCGGGACAGGGGTCGCCAGTGGCCTCACAGATACGCAGTATTTT.